This T cell receptor beta chain comes out of a study of Graves' ophthalmopathy and Graves' hyperthyroidism. Study-level information: Over 18 months of follow-up, stable hyperthyroidism required that no ophthalmopathy appear.

Germline values: CDR1 SQVTM, CDR2 ANQGSEA. The V segment lost 5 bases and the J segment 4 bases; nucleotides outside the gene matches: 7. The CDR3 spans 14 residues. Amplification targeted the TCR beta CDR3 regions, with RNA transcripts as the source material. The workflow started with a first-round RT-PCR run with HTBI primers and then moved on to a second-round multiplex PCR. A single record per CDR3 protein comes from TCRdb applying MiXCR to the multiplex PCR reads. The data show around 1.1 million distinct CDR3 sequences, about two fifths seen once. Study-wide results and caveats: Predictions made by the model for ophthalmopathy progression reached 70.59% sensitivity and just under 75% specificity. Also, most clonotypes expanded in the thyroid above 0.001 frequency appeared in blood.

To note about this clonotype: Its antigen remains unknown.

This chain uses TRBV29-1 with TRBJ1-1; 10 nucleotides agree with TRBD1. The sequencing sample was made of peripheral blood or thyroid tissue (not recorded which). The receptor's source is an adult man with Graves' hyperthyroidism. As DNA, the CDR3 is TGCAGCGTTCATCGACAGGGGGCAGTCACTGAAGCTTTCTTT. Its protein is CSVHRQGAVTEAFF.